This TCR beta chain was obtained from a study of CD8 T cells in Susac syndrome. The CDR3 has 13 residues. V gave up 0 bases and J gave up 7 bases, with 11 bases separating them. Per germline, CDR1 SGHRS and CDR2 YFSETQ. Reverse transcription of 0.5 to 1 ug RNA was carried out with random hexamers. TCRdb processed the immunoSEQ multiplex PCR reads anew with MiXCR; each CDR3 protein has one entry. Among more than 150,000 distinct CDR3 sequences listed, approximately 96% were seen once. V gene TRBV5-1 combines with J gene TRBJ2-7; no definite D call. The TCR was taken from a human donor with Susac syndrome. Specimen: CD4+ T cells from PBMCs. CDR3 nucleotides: TGCGCCAGCAGCTTGGCCCCTCCTAAGGAGCAGTACTTC. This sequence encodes CASSLAPPKEQYF.